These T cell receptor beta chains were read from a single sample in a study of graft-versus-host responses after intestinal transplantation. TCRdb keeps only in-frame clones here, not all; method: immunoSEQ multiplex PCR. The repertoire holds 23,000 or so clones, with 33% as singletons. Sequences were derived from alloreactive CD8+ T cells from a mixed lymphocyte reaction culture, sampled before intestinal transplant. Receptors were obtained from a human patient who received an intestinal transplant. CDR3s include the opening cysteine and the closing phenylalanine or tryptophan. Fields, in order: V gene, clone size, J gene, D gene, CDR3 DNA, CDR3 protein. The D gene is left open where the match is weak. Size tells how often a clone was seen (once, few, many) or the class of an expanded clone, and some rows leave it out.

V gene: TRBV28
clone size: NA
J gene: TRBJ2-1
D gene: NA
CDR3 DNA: TGTGCCAGCAGCATACTATTGTGGTTTGAGCAGTTCTTC
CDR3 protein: CASSILLWFEQFF

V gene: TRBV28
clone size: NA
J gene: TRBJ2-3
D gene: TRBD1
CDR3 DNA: TGTGCCAGCAGTTTATACGCGACAGGGAGCACAGATACGCAGTATTTT
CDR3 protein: CASSLYATGSTDTQYF

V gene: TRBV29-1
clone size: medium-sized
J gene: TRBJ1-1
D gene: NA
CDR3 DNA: TGCAGCGTTGTGGACGGGAACACTGAAGCTTTCTTT
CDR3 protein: CSVVDGNTEAFF

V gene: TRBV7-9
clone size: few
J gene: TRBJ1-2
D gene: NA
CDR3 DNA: TGTGCCAGCAGCTTAATTATTACAGCTAACTATGGCTACACCTTC
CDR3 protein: CASSLIITANYGYTF

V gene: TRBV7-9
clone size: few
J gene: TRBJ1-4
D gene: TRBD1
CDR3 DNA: TGTGCCAGCATCCTACAGGGGGTCGATGAAAAACTGTTTTTT
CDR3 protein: CASILQGVDEKLFF

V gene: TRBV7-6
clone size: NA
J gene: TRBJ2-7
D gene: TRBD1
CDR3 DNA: TGTGCCAGCAGCGTCACAGGGGTCGAGCAGTACTTC
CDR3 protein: CASSVTGVEQYF

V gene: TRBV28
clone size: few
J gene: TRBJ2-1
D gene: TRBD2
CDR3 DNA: TGTGCCAGCAGTTTAATGTTGCGGGAGAAAAAGTACAATGAGCAGTTCTTC
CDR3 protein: CASSLMLREKKYNEQFF

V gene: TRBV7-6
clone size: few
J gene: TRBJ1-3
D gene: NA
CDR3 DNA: TGTGCCAGCAGCTTAAGCACAGGGAGGCCCGGTCACGGAAACACCATATATTTT
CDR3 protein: CASSLSTGRPGHGNTIYF

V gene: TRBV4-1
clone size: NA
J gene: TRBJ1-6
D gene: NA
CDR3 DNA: TGCGCCAGCAGGGGTACTGGTTCGGCAGGGGAGCTGTCACCCCTCCACTTT
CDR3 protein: CASRGTGSAGELSPLHF

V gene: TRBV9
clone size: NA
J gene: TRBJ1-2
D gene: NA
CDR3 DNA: TGTGCCAGCAGCGTAGCATTTTCCCTTAACTATGGCTACACCTTC
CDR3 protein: CASSVAFSLNYGYTF

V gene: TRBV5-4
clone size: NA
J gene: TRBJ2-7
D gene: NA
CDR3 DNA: TGTGCCAGCAGCTTGGATTGGGATCTAAACGAGCAGTACTTC
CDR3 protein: CASSLDWDLNEQYF

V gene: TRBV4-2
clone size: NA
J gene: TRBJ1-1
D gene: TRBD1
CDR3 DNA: TGTGCCAGCAGCTATCCGGGACAGGCAATGAACACTGAAGCTTTCTTT
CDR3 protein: CASSYPGQAMNTEAFF

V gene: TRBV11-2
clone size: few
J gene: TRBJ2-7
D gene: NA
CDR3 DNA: TGTGCCAGCAGCCACATAGCGGAGGAGCAGTACTTC
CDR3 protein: CASSHIAEEQYF

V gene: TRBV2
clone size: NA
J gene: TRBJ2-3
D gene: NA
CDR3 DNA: TGTGCCAGCAGTGAAGACCCAAGCCCCGCAGATACGCAGTATTTT
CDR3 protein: CASSEDPSPADTQYF

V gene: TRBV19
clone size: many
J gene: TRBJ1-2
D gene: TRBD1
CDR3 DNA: TGTGCCAGTATTTCAGGGGGCGGTTATGGCTACACCTTC
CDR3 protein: CASISGGGYGYTF

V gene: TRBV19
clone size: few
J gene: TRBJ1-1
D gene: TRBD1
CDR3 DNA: TGTGCCAGTAGTAGACAGGGGAACACTGAAGCTTTCTTT
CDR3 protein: CASSRQGNTEAFF

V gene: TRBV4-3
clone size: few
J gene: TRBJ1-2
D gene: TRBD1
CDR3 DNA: TGCGCCAGTCGGACAGGGTTTGATTTTGACTATGGCTACACCTTC
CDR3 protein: CASRTGFDFDYGYTF

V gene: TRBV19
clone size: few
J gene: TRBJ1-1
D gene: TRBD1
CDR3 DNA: TGTGCCAGTAGTATCGCCTTCCTCCGGGACAGGGGGAGTGAAGCTTTCTTT
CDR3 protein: CASSIAFLRDRGSEAFF

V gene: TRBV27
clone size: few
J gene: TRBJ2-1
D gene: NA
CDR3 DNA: TGTGCCAGCAGTTTAGGGGGCAATGAGCAGTTCTTC
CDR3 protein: CASSLGGNEQFF

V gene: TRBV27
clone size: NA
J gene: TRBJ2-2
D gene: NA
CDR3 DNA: TGTGCCAGCAGTTCCGGGTTGGGAACCGGGGAGCTGTTTTTT
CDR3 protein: CASSSGLGTGELFF

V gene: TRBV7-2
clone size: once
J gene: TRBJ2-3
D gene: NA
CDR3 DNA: TGTGCCAGCAGCTTGGTGGGGGCGGCAGATACGCAGTATTTT
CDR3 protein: CASSLVGAADTQYF

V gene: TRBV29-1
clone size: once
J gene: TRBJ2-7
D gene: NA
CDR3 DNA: TGCAGCGTTTGTCTGGGCTACGAGCAGTACTTC
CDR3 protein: CSVCLGYEQYF

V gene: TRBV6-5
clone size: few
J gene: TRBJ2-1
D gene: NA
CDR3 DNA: TGTGCCAGCAGTTCAACAGGGAATGAGCAGTTCTTC
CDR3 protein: CASSSTGNEQFF

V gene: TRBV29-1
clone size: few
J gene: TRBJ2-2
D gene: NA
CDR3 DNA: TGCAGCGTTGATGGTCTAGCTCCCGGGGAGCTGTTTTTT
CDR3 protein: CSVDGLAPGELFF

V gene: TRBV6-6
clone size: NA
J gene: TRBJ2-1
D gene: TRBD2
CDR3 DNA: TGTGCCAGCAGTTACGGGCTAGCGGGAGGGTGGGAGCAGTTCTTC
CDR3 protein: CASSYGLAGGWEQFF

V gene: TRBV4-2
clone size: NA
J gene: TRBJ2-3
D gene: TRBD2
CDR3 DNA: TGTGCCAGCAGCCAAGATCTCCTAGCGGGAGGTACAGATACGCAGTATTTT
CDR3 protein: CASSQDLLAGGTDTQYF

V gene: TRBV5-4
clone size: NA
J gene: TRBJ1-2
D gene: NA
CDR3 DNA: TGTGCCAGCAGCTTGGCCGGTGGGGCCAAGGATGGCTACACCTTC
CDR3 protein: CASSLAGGAKDGYTF

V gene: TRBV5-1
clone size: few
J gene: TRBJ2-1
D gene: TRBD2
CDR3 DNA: TGCGCCAGCAGCTTCGGGACTATCAGCAATGAGCAGTTCTTC
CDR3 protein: CASSFGTISNEQFF

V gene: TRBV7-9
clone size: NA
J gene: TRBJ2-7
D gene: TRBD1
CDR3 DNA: TGTGCCAGCAGCTCCGGGACAGGGAATCCCTACGAGCAGTACTTC
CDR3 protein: CASSSGTGNPYEQYF

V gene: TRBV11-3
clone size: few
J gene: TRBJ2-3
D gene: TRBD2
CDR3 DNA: TGTGCCAGCACCCTCTTAGCGGGGATTACAGATACGCAGTATTTT
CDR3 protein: CASTLLAGITDTQYF

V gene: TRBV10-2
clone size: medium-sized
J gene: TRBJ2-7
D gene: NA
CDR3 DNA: TGCGCCAGCAGTGAGACGCTCTACGAGCAGTACTTC
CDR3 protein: CASSETLYEQYF

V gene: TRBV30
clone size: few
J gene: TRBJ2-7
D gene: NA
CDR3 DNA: TGTGCCTGGAGTTCCGGGACCGCACCCTACGAGCAGTACTTC
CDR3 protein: CAWSSGTAPYEQYF

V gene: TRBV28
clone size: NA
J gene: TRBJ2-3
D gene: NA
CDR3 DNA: TGTGCCAGCAGTCTGTGGACAGCGGGAACAGATACGCAGTATTTT
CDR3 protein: CASSLWTAGTDTQYF

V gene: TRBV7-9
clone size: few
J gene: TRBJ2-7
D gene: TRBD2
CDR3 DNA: TGTGCCAGCAGCCGAGGACTAGCGGGCTCCTACGAGCAGTACTTC
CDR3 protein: CASSRGLAGSYEQYF

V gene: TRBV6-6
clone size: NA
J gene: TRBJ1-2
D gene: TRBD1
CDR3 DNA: TGTGCCAGCAGTTACTCCGCGGACAGGAGGGATGGCTACACCTTC
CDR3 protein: CASSYSADRRDGYTF

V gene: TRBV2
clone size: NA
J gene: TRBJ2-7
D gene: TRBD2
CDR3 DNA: TGTGCCAGCAGCTTAGCGGGGGGTTCATACGAGCAGTACTTC
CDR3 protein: CASSLAGGSYEQYF

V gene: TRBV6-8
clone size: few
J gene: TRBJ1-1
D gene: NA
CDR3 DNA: TGTGCCAGCAGTTACTCGGCCTTCACTGAAGCTTTCTTT
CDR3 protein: CASSYSAFTEAFF

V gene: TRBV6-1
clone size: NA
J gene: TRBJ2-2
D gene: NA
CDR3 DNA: TGTGCCAGCGGACAGCACAGGGTCAGCGGGGAGCTGTTTTTT
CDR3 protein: CASGQHRVSGELFF

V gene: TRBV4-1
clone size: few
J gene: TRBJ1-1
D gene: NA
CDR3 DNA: TGCGCCAGCAGCCCTGCTGACACCACGAACACTGAAGCTTTCTTT
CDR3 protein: CASSPADTTNTEAFF

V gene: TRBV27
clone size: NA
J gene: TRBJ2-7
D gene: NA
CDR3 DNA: TGTGCCAGCAGTTTAGTGGCAGGGAATTACGAGCAGTACTTC
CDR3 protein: CASSLVAGNYEQYF

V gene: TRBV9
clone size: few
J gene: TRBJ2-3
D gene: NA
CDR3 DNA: TGTGCCAGCAGCGTGCCTCGGGACGGGGGAGGAACAGATACGCAGTATTTT
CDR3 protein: CASSVPRDGGGTDTQYF

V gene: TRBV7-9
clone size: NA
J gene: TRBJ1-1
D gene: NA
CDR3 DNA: TGTGCCAGCAGCCCTCCGTTCTCGAACACTGAAGCTTTCTTT
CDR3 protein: CASSPPFSNTEAFF

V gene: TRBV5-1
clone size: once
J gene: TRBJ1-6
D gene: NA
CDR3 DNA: TGCGCCAGCAGCCCACGGACAGCCTTTCCAAATTCACCCCTCCACTTT
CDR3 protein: CASSPRTAFPNSPLHF

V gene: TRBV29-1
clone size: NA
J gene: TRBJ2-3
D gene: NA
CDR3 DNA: TGCAGCGTTGCCGCGGGTACGCAGTATTTT
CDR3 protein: CSVAAGTQYF

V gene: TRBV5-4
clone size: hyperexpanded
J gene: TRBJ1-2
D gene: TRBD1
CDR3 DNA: TGTGCCAGCAGCAGAGGGACAGACCAAGGAAATGGCTACACCTTC
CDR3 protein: CASSRGTDQGNGYTF

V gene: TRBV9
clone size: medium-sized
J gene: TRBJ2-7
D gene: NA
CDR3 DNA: TGTGCCAGCAGCGTAGGGCTAGCCAACGAGCAGTACTTC
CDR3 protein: CASSVGLANEQYF

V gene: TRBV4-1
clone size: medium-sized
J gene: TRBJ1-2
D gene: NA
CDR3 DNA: TGCGCCAGCAGCCAAGATAGGGGACCAGGCTACACCTTC
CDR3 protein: CASSQDRGPGYTF

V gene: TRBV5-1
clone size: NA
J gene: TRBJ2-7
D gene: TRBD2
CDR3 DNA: TGCGCCAGCAGCCAAGGACTAGCGGGAGAAGGGTACGAGCAGTACTTC
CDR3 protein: CASSQGLAGEGYEQYF

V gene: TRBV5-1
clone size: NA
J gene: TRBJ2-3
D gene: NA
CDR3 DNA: TGCGCCAGCAGCCCCCGTGCTAGCACAGATACGCAGTATTTT
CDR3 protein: CASSPRASTDTQYF

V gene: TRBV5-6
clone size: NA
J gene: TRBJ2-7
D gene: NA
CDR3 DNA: TGTGCCAGCAGCGACACAAGCTACGAGCAGTACTTC
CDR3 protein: CASSDTSYEQYF